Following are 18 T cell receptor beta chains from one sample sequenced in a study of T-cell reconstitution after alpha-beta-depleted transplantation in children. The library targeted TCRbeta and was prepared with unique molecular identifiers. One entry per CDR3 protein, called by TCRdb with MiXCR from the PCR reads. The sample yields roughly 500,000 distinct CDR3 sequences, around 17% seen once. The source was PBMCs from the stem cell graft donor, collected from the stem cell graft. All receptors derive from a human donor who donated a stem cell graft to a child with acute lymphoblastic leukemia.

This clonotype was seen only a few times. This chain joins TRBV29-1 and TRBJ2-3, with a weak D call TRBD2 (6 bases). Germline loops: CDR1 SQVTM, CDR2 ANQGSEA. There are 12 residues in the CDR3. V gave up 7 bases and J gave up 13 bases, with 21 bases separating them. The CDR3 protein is CSAQWEVREKYF. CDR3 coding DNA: TGCAGCGCCCAATGGGAAGTACGGGAGAAGTATTTT.

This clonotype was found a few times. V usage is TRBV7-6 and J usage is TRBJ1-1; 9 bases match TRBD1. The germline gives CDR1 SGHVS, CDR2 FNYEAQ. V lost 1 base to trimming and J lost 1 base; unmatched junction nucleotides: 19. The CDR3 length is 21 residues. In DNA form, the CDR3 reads TGTGCCAGCAGCTTAGGGACAGGGGATAAAGATATGATAATATGGAACACTGAAGCTTTCTTT. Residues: CASSLGTGDKDMIIWNTEAFF. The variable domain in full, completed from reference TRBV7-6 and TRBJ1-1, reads GAGVSQSPRYKVTKRGQDVALRCDPISGHVSLYWYRQALGQGPEFLTYFNYEAQQDKSGLPNDRFSAERPEGSISTLTIQRTEQRDSAMYRCASSLGTGDKDMIIWNTEAFFGQGTRLTVV.

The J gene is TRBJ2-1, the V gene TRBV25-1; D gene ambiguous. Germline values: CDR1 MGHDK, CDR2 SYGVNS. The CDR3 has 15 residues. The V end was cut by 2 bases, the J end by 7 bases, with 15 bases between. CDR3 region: CASSENPGPANEQFF. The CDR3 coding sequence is TGTGCCAGCAGTGAAAATCCTGGACCAGCTAATGAGCAGTTCTTC.

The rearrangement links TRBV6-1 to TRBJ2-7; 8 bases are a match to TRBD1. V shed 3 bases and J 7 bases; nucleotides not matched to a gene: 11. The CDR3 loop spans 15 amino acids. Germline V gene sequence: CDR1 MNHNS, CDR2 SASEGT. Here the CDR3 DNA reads TGTGCCAGCAGTGATATCCCAGGGGGCGCGGGGGAGCAGTACTTC. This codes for CASSDIPGGAGEQYF.

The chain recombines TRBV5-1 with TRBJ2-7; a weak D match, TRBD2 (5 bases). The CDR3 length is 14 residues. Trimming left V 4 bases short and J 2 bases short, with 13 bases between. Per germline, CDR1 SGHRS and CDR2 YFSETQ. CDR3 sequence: CASSLPDFTYEQYF. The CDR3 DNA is TGCGCCAGCAGCCTCCCGGACTTTACCTACGAGCAGTACTTC.

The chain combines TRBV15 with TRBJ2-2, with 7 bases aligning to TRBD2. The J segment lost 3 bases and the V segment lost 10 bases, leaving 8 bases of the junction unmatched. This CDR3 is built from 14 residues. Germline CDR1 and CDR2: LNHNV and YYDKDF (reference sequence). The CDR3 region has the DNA TGTGCCATCCGAAGCGGGACGTACACCGGGGAGCTGTTTTTT. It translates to CAIRSGTYTGELFF.

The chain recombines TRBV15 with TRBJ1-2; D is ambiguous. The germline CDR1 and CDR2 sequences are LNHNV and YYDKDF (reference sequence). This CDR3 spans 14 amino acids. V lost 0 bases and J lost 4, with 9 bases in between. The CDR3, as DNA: TGTGCCACCAGCAGAGAGGGAAACTCCTATGGCTACACCTTC. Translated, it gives CATSREGNSYGYTF.

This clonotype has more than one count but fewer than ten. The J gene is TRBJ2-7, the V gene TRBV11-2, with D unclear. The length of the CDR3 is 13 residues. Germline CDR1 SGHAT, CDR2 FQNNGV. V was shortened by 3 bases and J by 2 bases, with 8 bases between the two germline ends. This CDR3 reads CASSFSATYEQYF. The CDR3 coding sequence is TGTGCCAGCAGCTTCTCTGCGACCTACGAGCAGTACTTC.

CDR3 nucleotides: TGTGCCAGCAGTTTAGCGATACAGGGAGGGACTGAAGCTTTCTTT. Translation: CASSLAIQGGTEAFF. The chain combines TRBV12-3 or TRBV12-4 with TRBJ1-1; D possibly corresponds to TRBD1 (6 bases). The CDR3 has 15 amino acids. The V and J ends lost 0 bases and 5 bases respectively, with 13 bases between them.

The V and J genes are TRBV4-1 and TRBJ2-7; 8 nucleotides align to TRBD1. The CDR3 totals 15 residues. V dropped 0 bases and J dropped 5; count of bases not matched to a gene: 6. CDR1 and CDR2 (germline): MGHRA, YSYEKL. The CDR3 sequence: CASSQDSGGANEQYF. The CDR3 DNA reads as TGCGCCAGCAGCCAAGATTCAGGGGGCGCAAACGAGCAGTACTTC.

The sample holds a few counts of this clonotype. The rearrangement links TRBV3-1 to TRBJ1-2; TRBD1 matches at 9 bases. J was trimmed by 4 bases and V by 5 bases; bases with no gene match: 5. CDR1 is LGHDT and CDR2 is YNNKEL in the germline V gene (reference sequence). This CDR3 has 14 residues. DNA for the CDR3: TGTGCCAGCAGCTACGGACAGGGGACCTATGGCTACACCTTC. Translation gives CASSYGQGTYGYTF.

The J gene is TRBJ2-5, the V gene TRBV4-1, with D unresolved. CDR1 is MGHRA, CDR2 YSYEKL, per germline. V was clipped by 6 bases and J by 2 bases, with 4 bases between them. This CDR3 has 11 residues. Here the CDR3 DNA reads TGCGCCAGCAGGTGGCAAGAGACCCAGTACTTC. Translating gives CASRWQETQYF.

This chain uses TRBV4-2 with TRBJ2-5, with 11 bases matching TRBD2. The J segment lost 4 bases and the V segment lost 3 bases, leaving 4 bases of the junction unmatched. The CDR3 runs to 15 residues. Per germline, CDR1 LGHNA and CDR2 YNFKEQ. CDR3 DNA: TGTGCCAGCAGCCAGGGTGGACTAGCGGGAGAGACCCAGTACTTC. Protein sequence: CASSQGGLAGETQYF.

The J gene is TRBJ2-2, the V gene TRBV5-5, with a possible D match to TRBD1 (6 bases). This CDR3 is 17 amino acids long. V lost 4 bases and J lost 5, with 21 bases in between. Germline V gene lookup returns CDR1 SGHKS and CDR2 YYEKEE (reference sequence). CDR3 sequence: CASSPRPQGSRTGELFF. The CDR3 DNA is TGTGCCAGCAGCCCCCGGCCACAGGGTTCGCGGACCGGGGAGCTGTTTTTT.

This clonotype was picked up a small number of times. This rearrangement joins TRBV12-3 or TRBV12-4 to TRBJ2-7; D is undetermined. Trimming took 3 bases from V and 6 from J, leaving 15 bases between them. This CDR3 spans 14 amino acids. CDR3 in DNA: TGTGCCAGCAGTTTCCCAGGAAGAGTTGGCGAGCAGTACTTC. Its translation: CASSFPGRVGEQYF.

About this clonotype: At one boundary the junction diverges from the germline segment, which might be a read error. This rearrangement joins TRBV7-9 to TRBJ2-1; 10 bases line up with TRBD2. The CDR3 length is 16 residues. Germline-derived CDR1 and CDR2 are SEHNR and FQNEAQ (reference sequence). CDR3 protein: CASSAYRGTSDNEKFF. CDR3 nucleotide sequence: TGTGCCAGCAGCGCCTACCGCGGGACTAGCGACAATGAGAAGTTCTTC.

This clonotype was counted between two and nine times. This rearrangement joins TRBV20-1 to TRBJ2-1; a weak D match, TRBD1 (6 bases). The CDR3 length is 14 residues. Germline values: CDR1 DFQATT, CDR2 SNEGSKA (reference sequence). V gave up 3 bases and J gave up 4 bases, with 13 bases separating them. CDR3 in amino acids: CSASRGQAYNEQFF. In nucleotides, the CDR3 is TGCAGTGCTAGTCGGGGACAAGCATACAATGAGCAGTTCTTC.

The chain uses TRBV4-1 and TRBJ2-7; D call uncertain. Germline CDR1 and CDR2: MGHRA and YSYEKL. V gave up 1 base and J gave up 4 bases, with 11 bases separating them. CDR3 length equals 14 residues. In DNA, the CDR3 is TGCGCCAGCAGCCAAGTACCAGGAGATTACGAGCAGTACTTC. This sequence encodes CASSQVPGDYEQYF.